The 32 T cell receptor beta chains presented below share a single source sample, sequenced in a study of CD8 T cells in Susac syndrome. Random-hexamer reverse transcription was applied to about 0.45 to 1 ug RNA. TCRdb processed the immunoSEQ multiplex PCR reads anew with MiXCR; each CDR3 protein has one entry. Here the sample spans roughly 130,000 distinct CDR3 sequences, about 95% being singletons. The material sequenced was CD4+ T cells from PBMCs. These receptors came from a human donor in good health.

This chain connects TRBV6-1 to TRBJ1-4; D uncertain. CDR1 is MNHNS, CDR2 SASEGT, per germline. The CDR3 is made up of 14 amino acids. V was pared by 10 bases and J by 4 bases, with 16 bases between. The CDR3 reads CATRQVHLNEKLFF. CDR3 nucleotides: TGTGCCACCCGGCAGGTACACCTTAATGAAAAACTGTTTTTT.

The chain couples TRBV18 to TRBJ2-6; TRBD1 might be the D (6 bases). With 8 bases removed from V and 0 bases from J, the gap between germline ends came to 8 bases. The CDR3 is 14 residues long. CDR1 and CDR2 from the germline V gene are KGHSH and LQKENI. Here the CDR3 DNA reads TGTGCCAGCAACAGGGACTCTGGGGCCAACGTCCTGACTTTC. Its translation is CASNRDSGANVLTF.

The chain has TRBV20-1 and TRBJ2-3; 11 bases line up with TRBD2. J was trimmed by 2 bases and V by 5 bases; bases with no gene match: 9. The V gene's germline CDR1 is DFQATT and CDR2 SNEGSKA (reference sequence). The CDR3 is 16 amino acids. This CDR3 is CSAHLGTSGLTDTQYF. The CDR3 region has the DNA TGCAGTGCTCACCTGGGGACTAGCGGTCTCACAGATACGCAGTATTTT.

This rearrangement joins TRBV29-1 to TRBJ2-2, with D tentatively TRBD2 (5 bases). Germline lookup yields CDR1 SQVTM and CDR2 ANQGSEA. V lost 6 bases to trimming and J lost 7 bases, with 9 bases between them. The CDR3 extends over 11 amino acids. The CDR3 DNA sequence: TGCAGCGTCGCAACTAGCGGGGAGCTGTTTTTT. Encoded protein: CSVATSGELFF.

The chain joins TRBV24-1 to TRBJ2-5; 9 bases map to TRBD1. V lost 2 bases and J lost 4; bases outside the gene matches: 7. The germline V gene encodes CDR1 KGHDR and CDR2 SFDVKD. There are 16 residues in the CDR3. This chain's CDR3 is CATSDSLQGARETQYF. The DNA of the CDR3 is TGTGCCACCAGTGATTCGCTACAGGGGGCGCGAGAGACCCAGTACTTC.

V usage is TRBV6-5 and J usage is TRBJ2-5; 13 bases line up with TRBD2. The V gene end was trimmed by 4 bases and the J gene end by 2 bases; junction bases not matched to a gene: 4. CDR1 is MNHEY, CDR2 SVGAGI, per germline. This CDR3 has 16 amino acids. The chain's CDR3 is CASSWTSGRGQETQYF. The CDR3 DNA is TGTGCCAGCAGTTGGACTAGCGGGAGAGGGCAAGAGACCCAGTACTTC.

The gene calls are TRBV4-2 and TRBJ1-4; D unresolved. The CDR3 length is 11 residues. Between the trimmed V and J ends, which lost 3 bases and 7 bases, there was a span of 3 bases. CDR1 and CDR2 (germline): LGHNA, YNFKEQ. CDR3 sequence: CASSQSEKLFF. The CDR3, as DNA: TGTGCCAGCAGCCAGTCTGAAAAACTGTTTTTT.

This clonotype showed up just once. J is TRBJ2-5 and V is TRBV7-2; TRBD2 agrees at 14 bases. The length of the CDR3 is 19 residues. J gave up 4 bases and V 3 bases, and 13 bases lay outside the gene matches. Germline lookup yields CDR1 SGHTA and CDR2 FQGNSA. The CDR3 DNA reads as TGTGCCAGCAGCTTTCTCGGGACTAGCGGGAGAGGGGGTCGAGAGACCCAGTACTTC. The encoded protein is CASSFLGTSGRGGRETQYF. Variable domain in full (rest from reference TRBV7-2 and TRBJ2-5): GAGVSQSPSNKVTEKGKDVELRCDPISGHTALYWYRQSLGQGLEFLIYFQGNSAPDKSGLPSDRFSAERTGGSVSTLTIQRTQQEDSAVYLCASSFLGTSGRGGRETQYFGPGTRLLVL.

This clonotype was recorded once. J is TRBJ2-7 and V is TRBV5-4, with TRBD2 identical over 9 bases. The V segment lost 2 bases and the J segment 7 bases; nucleotides outside the gene matches: 10. The length of the CDR3 is 15 residues. The germline CDR1 and CDR2 sequences are SGHNT and YYREEE (reference sequence). In nucleotides, the CDR3 is TGTGCCAGCAGCTTTTCGGCGGGAGGGCCTCGGGAGCAGTACTTC. This encodes CASSFSAGGPREQYF. Full variable domain (remainder filled in from reference TRBV5-4 and TRBJ2-7): ETGVTQSPTHLIKTRGQQVTLRCSSQSGHNTVSWYQQALGQGPQFIFQYYREEENGRGNFPPRFSGLQFPNYSSELNVNALELDDSALYLCASSFSAGGPREQYFGPGTRLTVT.

CDR3 protein: CASSFPPGVYEQYF. DNA for the CDR3: TGTGCCAGCAGTTTCCCCCCAGGGGTCTACGAGCAGTACTTC. The chain carries TRBV28 and TRBJ2-7; a possible D gene is TRBD1 (6 bases). Germline V CDR1 and CDR2: MDHEN, SYDVKM. V lost 3 bases to trimming and J lost 3 bases, with 12 bases between them. This CDR3 spans 14 amino acids.

The chain carries TRBV7-8 and TRBJ2-1; 7 bases map to TRBD2. J was trimmed by 1 base and V by 1 base; bases with no gene match: 4. This CDR3 contains 16 residues. CDR1 and CDR2 from the germline V gene are SGHVS and FQNEAQ. The CDR3 coding sequence is TGTGCCAGCAGCTTAGGGGACGGGAGGTCCTACAATGAGCAGTTCTTC. Its protein product is CASSLGDGRSYNEQFF. The full variable domain, in which reference TRBV7-8 and TRBJ2-1 provide the parts outside the CDR3, is GAGVSQSPRYKVAKRGQDVALRCDPISGHVSLFWYQQALGQGPEFLTYFQNEAQLDKSGLPSDRFFAERPEGSVSTLKIQRTQQEDSAVYLCASSLGDGRSYNEQFFGPGTRLTVL.

The count of this clonotype is one. The chain is built from TRBV7-2 and TRBJ1-2, with D maybe TRBD1 (5 bases). Trimming took off 5 bases at V and 4 bases at J, with 14 bases between the two ends. The V gene's germline CDR1 is SGHTA and CDR2 FQGNSA. The CDR3 loop spans 14 amino acids. CDR3 loop: CASSPRDGLYGYTF. The CDR3 DNA reads TGTGCCAGCAGCCCCCGGGACGGCCTCTATGGCTACACCTTC.

As concerns this clonotype: The junction does not match germline at one end; this may be a read error. The chain combines TRBV28 with TRBJ2-7; D not resolved. The CDR3 consists of 8 residues. Germline V gives CDR1 MDHEN, CDR2 SYDVKM. The CDR3 bases are TGTGCCAGCACCACGAACCGCTTC. This gives the protein CASTTNRF.

Notes on this clonotype: A junction end diverges from the germline sequence, so it may reflect a read error. The chain combines TRBV5-4 with TRBJ2-6; D may match TRBD1 or TRBD2 (5 bases each). The CDR3 is 16 residues long. Germline lookup yields CDR1 SGHNT and CDR2 YYREEE (reference sequence). The CDR3 loop reads CASSLGGLSGANVLTF. The CDR3, as DNA: TGTGCCAGCAGCTTGGGAGGACTCTCTGGGGCTAACGTCCTGACTTTC. Using reference TRBV5-4 and TRBJ2-6 for the parts outside the CDR3, the full variable domain is ETGVTQSPTHLIKTRGQQVTLRCSSQSGHNTVSWYQQALGQGPQFIFQYYREEENGRGNFPPRFSGLQFPNYSSELNVNALELDDSALYLCASSLGGLSGANVLTFGAGSRLTVL.

J is TRBJ1-5 and V is TRBV28, with D possibly TRBD1 on 5 matching bases. The CDR3 has 14 residues. Germline CDR1 reads MDHEN; CDR2 reads SYDVKM. V lost 7 bases and J 6 bases, leaving 16 bases between the germline ends. DNA for the CDR3: TGTGCCAGCACCCCGGGGGGGGAACGTCAGCCCCAGCATTTT. Translated: CASTPGGERQPQHF.

The V gene is TRBV29-1, the J gene TRBJ2-5; 9 bases agree with TRBD2. The germline V gene encodes CDR1 SQVTM and CDR2 ANQGSEA. Trimming at V came to 5 bases and at J to 1 base, leaving 5 bases not matched to a gene. The length of the CDR3 is 14 residues. CDR3 in amino acids: CSVFLAGSQETQYF. CDR3 in DNA: TGCAGCGTTTTTCTAGCGGGATCCCAAGAGACCCAGTACTTC. The whole variable domain, remainder taken from reference TRBV29-1 and TRBJ2-5, is SAVISQKPSRDICQRGTSLTIQCQVDSQVTMMFWYRQQPGQSLTLIATANQGSEATYESGFVIDKFPISRPNLTFSTLTVSNMSPEDSSIYLCSVFLAGSQETQYFGPGTRLLVL.

This chain uses TRBV12-3 or TRBV12-4 with TRBJ2-3, with D perhaps matching TRBD1 (6 bases). Trimming left V 4 bases short and J 2 bases short, with 10 bases between. There are 14 residues in the CDR3. The chain's CDR3 is CASSSDSFTDTQYF. The CDR3 bases are TGTGCCAGCAGTTCGGACAGCTTCACAGATACGCAGTATTTT.

CDR3: CASSERGALAKNIQYF. CDR3 nucleotides: TGTGCCAGCAGTGAAAGGGGGGCGTTAGCCAAAAACATTCAGTACTTC. The rearrangement links TRBV2 to TRBJ2-4; D could derive from TRBD1 or TRBD2 (6 bases each). Germline V gene sequence: CDR1 SNHLY, CDR2 FYNNEI. The ends were cut back, 2 bases at V and 0 bases at J, with 11 bases in the middle. The CDR3 length is 16 residues.

The CDR3 DNA reads as TGTGCCAGTAGTATGGGGACAGGGAAGGACTATGGCTACACCTTC. Protein: CASSMGTGKDYGYTF. This chain joins TRBV19 and TRBJ1-2; 9 bases fit TRBD1. The CDR3 spans 15 residues. Germline V gene lookup returns CDR1 LNHDA and CDR2 SQIVND (reference sequence). V dropped 3 bases and J dropped 3; count of bases not matched to a gene: 5. Full variable domain (missing parts from reference TRBV19 and TRBJ1-2): DGGITQSPKYLFRKEGQNVTLSCEQNLNHDAMYWYRQDPGQGLRLIYYSQIVNDFQKGDIAEGYSVSREKKESFPLTVTSAQKNPTAFYLCASSMGTGKDYGYTFGSGTRLTVV.

The chain joins TRBV4-2 to TRBJ2-7; D tentatively reads TRBD1 or TRBD2 (5 bases each). Germline V gene lookup returns CDR1 LGHNA and CDR2 YNFKEQ. The V gene lost 2 bases and the J gene lost 3 bases, with 11 bases spanning the gap. The CDR3 consists of 14 residues. CDR3 sequence (DNA): TGTGCCAGCAGCCAATGGGACCAAGGCTACGAGCAGTACTTC. Protein sequence: CASSQWDQGYEQYF.

This clonotype was counted a single time. At one end, the junction sequence differs from germline, possibly due to a read error. The chain uses TRBV20-1 and TRBJ2-5; 10 bases align to TRBD2. The CDR3 has 13 residues. From germline, CDR1 is DFQATT and CDR2 SNEGSKA (reference sequence). CDR3 residues: CSSSGSFGETQYF. The CDR3 DNA is TGCAGTTCTAGCGGGAGCTTCGGAGAGACCCAGTACTTC.

Only one count was recorded for this clonotype. The chain employs TRBV9 and TRBJ1-1; D remains ambiguous. Trimming removed 0 bases at V and 5 bases at J, with 8 bases between. Germline V gives CDR1 SGDLS, CDR2 YYNGEE. The CDR3 runs to 13 residues. CDR3 sequence reads: CASSVEPVTEAFF. CDR3 sequence (DNA): TGTGCCAGCAGCGTAGAACCAGTTACTGAAGCTTTCTTT.

The chain is built from TRBV19 and TRBJ2-6; 8 bases align to TRBD1. This CDR3 comprises 15 residues. Trimming removed 7 bases from V and 2 bases from J; junction bases left unmatched: 4. Germline CDR1 is LNHDA and CDR2 is SQIVND (reference sequence). As DNA, the CDR3 is TGTGCCAGTACTAACAGGGGGACTGGGGCCAACGTCCTGACTTTC. As protein: CASTNRGTGANVLTF.

This clonotype was counted a single time. The rearrangement uses TRBV28 and TRBJ2-4, with 7 bases fitting TRBD1. The CDR3 is 13 amino acids. V shed 6 bases, J shed 5 bases, and the junction held 4 bases outside the gene matches. The germline gives CDR1 MDHEN, CDR2 SYDVKM. CDR3 protein: CASRDTGENIQYF. For the CDR3, the DNA is TGTGCCAGCAGAGATACAGGGGAAAACATTCAGTACTTC.

J is TRBJ2-7 and V is TRBV28; weak D call: TRBD1 (5 bases). The V end was cut by 5 bases, the J end by 3 bases, with 8 bases between. Per germline, CDR1 MDHEN and CDR2 SYDVKM. The length of the CDR3 is 12 residues. CDR3 coding DNA: TGTGCCAGCAGTAGGGGTTACTACGAGCAGTACTTC. Residues: CASSRGYYEQYF.

The CDR3 here is CASSPGAAGNEQFF. CDR3 coding DNA: TGTGCCAGCAGCCCCGGAGCTGCCGGGAATGAGCAGTTCTTC. The chain has TRBV13 and TRBJ2-1, with D unresolved. The CDR3 has 14 amino acids. V dropped 5 bases and J dropped 7 bases, with 15 bases sitting between them. CDR1 and CDR2 from the germline V gene are PRHDT and FYEKMQ (reference sequence).

This sequence joins TRBV28 and TRBJ2-2, with unresolved D. V lost 3 bases and J 7 bases, leaving 27 bases between the germline ends. Germline V gene lookup returns CDR1 MDHEN and CDR2 SYDVKM. The CDR3 loop spans 19 amino acids. CDR3 protein: CASSLSVPFRVATGGELFF. The DNA for the CDR3 is TGTGCCAGCAGTTTGTCGGTCCCTTTTAGGGTTGCGACGGGCGGGGAGCTGTTTTTT.

Turning to this clonotype: The junction departs from the called germline gene at one end, perhaps through a read error. The chain employs TRBV11-2 and TRBJ2-2; TRBD2 is a possible D gene (6 bases). Germline V gives CDR1 SGHAT, CDR2 FQNNGV. This CDR3 is 16 amino acids long. The CDR3 DNA is TGTGCCAGCAGTTCTCCGGGACTCTCGAAGACCGGGGAGCTGTTTTTT. Its translation is CASSSPGLSKTGELFF.

The sample holds one count of this clonotype. The chain joins TRBV5-1 to TRBJ2-2; 8 bases fit TRBD2. The length of the CDR3 is 15 residues. From germline, CDR1 is SGHRS and CDR2 YFSETQ. With 6 bases clipped from V and 5 bases from J, the junction kept 9 bases outside the gene matches. The CDR3, as DNA: TGCGCCAGCAAAGCGACAGCGGGAGATACCGGGGAGCTGTTTTTT. Its translation: CASKATAGDTGELFF.

This chain joins TRBV2 and TRBJ1-3; no definite D call. The length of the CDR3 is 15 residues. The V gene's germline CDR1 is SNHLY and CDR2 FYNNEI. The germline V and J ends were trimmed by 4 bases and 0 bases, with 10 bases remaining between them. The CDR3 loop reads CASSGTRNSGNTIYF. The CDR3 coding sequence is TGTGCCAGCAGTGGGACCCGTAACTCTGGAAACACCATATATTTT.

This clonotype was detected a few times. The J gene is TRBJ2-7, the V gene TRBV28; 10 nucleotides align to TRBD2. V shed 5 bases and J 4 bases; nucleotides not matched to a gene: 5. This CDR3 is built from 14 residues. The germline V gene has CDR1 MDHEN and CDR2 SYDVKM. The CDR3 region is CASSPSGSPYEQYF. The CDR3 DNA sequence: TGTGCCAGCAGTCCTAGCGGGAGTCCTTACGAGCAGTACTTC.

This clonotype occurred once. The chain recombines TRBV6-5 with TRBJ2-6; D unresolved. Trimming removed 0 bases from V and 2 bases from J, with 8 bases in between. Germline values: CDR1 MNHEY, CDR2 SVGAGI. This CDR3 has 16 residues. The CDR3 is CASSYSGQAGANVLTF. In DNA, the CDR3 is TGTGCCAGCAGTTACTCTGGGCAGGCTGGGGCCAACGTCCTGACTTTC.